This T cell receptor (beta chain) comes out of a study of T cells in Graves' hyperthyroidism and ophthalmopathy. About this clonotype: What it recognizes is unknown.

TCR beta CDR3 regions were amplified from RNA transcripts. In the first-round RT-PCR of the TCR CDR3, the HTBI primer set was used. One entry per CDR3 protein, called by TCRdb with MiXCR from the multiplex PCR reads. This table has 500,000 to 700,000 distinct CDR3 sequences, 16% appearing once. There are 14 residues in the CDR3. V was clipped by 6 bases and J by 0 bases, with 10 bases between them. CDR1 is MNHEY, CDR2 SVGAGI, per germline. General observations from the study: The model anticipated ophthalmopathy a median approximately 6.6 months pre-onset.

Sequencing was carried out using blood. The receptor's source is a woman between 18 and 29 years old with Graves' hyperthyroidism. V is TRBV6-5 and J is TRBJ2-3; D remains unclear. The CDR3 DNA reads TGTGCCAGCAGGTTAGAAGTTAGCACAGATACGCAGTATTTT. This translates into CASRLEVSTDTQYF.